The 21 T cell receptor beta chains below all came from one sample that was sequenced in a study of early T cells in non-severe SARS-CoV-2 infection. TCRdb reanalysed the 5' RACE reads using MiXCR and keeps one entry per CDR3 protein. Of 35,000 to 45,000 distinct CDR3 sequences in the sample, roughly 8% were seen once. The input for sequencing was whole blood, taken at baseline. These receptors all come from an adult who was a healthcare worker with PCR-confirmed SARS-CoV-2 infection or an uninfected control (not recorded which).

V gene TRBV5-1 combines with J gene TRBJ2-5; D perhaps matches TRBD1 (6 bases). V gave up 0 bases and J gave up 2 bases, with 8 bases separating them. Germline V gives CDR1 SGHRS, CDR2 YFSETQ. This CDR3 is built from 14 residues. CDR3 protein: CASSLGTAQETQYF. The CDR3 nucleotides read TGCGCCAGCAGCTTGGGGACAGCTCAAGAGACCCAGTACTTC.

This clonotype was found a few times. The chain recombines TRBV11-2 with TRBJ1-1; no definite D call. Germline V gives CDR1 SGHAT, CDR2 FQNNGV. The CDR3 totals 14 residues. V was trimmed by 0 bases and J by 6 bases, leaving 11 bases between them. The CDR3 spells CASSLDGGFSEAFF. In DNA, the CDR3 is TGTGCCAGCAGCTTAGATGGTGGATTTTCTGAAGCTTTCTTT.

This clonotype was counted between two and nine times. This chain connects TRBV6-5 to TRBJ2-2, with 9 bases fitting TRBD1. Trimming at V came to 1 base and at J to 7 bases, leaving 4 bases not matched to a gene. The CDR3 is 15 amino acids. In germline, CDR1 is MNHEY, CDR2 SVGAGI. The CDR3 is CASSYFGTGYGELFF. The CDR3 DNA reads TGTGCCAGCAGTTACTTCGGGACAGGGTACGGGGAGCTGTTTTTT.

This clonotype has a handful of counts. The CDR3 DNA reads TGCGCCAGCAGCCAAGAAGGCAGGACCGATTCGCAAGAGACCCAGTACTTC. Translation gives CASSQEGRTDSQETQYF. J is TRBJ2-5 and V is TRBV4-1; no definite D call. V lost 0 bases, J lost 2 bases, and 16 bases lay in between. This CDR3 comprises 17 residues. From germline, CDR1 is MGHRA and CDR2 YSYEKL.

This clonotype showed up many times. The rearrangement links TRBV5-4 to TRBJ2-5; the D is unclear. Germline V lookup: CDR1 SGHNT, CDR2 YYREEE (reference sequence). The CDR3 has 13 amino acids. V lost 4 bases and J 5 bases, leaving 12 bases between the germline ends. CDR3 nucleotides: TGTGCCAGCAGCCTCCCTAGGGCCGAGACCCAGTACTTC. Translating it yields CASSLPRAETQYF.

This clonotype was detected many times. V gene TRBV13 combines with J gene TRBJ2-7, with TRBD2 matching 7 bases. CDR3 size: 16 residues. Trimming removed 0 bases from V and 6 bases from J; junction bases left unmatched: 11. CDR1 is PRHDT, CDR2 FYEKMQ, per germline (reference sequence). DNA for the CDR3: TGTGCCAGCAGCTTAGGGAACCGGGACTACTTCGGCGAGCAGTACTTC. Translating gives CASSLGNRDYFGEQYF.

The sample holds many counts of this clonotype. The gene calls are TRBV11-3 and TRBJ2-3, with no clear D. There are 14 residues in the CDR3. The germline V gene encodes CDR1 SGHNT and CDR2 YENEEA. V shed 5 bases and J shed 0 bases, with 9 bases lying between them. The CDR3 DNA sequence: TGTGCCAGCAGCCTGACGTCTAGCACAGATACGCAGTATTTT. Its protein product is CASSLTSSTDTQYF.

This clonotype occurred many times. J is TRBJ2-1 and V is TRBV4-1; perhaps TRBD2 as D (5 bases). From germline, CDR1 is MGHRA and CDR2 YSYEKL. CDR3 length: 15 residues. V gave up 4 bases and J gave up 0 bases, with 10 bases separating them. The CDR3 nucleotides are TGCGCCAGCAGCCCTCCGGGGAGCTCCTACAATGAGCAGTTCTTC. Translated, it gives CASSPPGSSYNEQFF.

This clonotype was observed at least ten times. The chain has TRBV4-1 and TRBJ2-3, with D hard to call. The V end lost 0 bases, the J end lost 1 base, and 14 bases lay between the germline ends. The germline V gene has CDR1 MGHRA and CDR2 YSYEKL. The CDR3 consists of 17 residues. CDR3 loop: CASSQEYWSAGTDTQYF. The CDR3 coding sequence is TGCGCCAGCAGCCAAGAATACTGGTCCGCGGGCACAGATACGCAGTATTTT.

J is TRBJ2-2 and V is TRBV7-9; D call uncertain. Trimming removed 3 bases from V and 3 bases from J, with 8 bases in between. CDR1 is SEHNR, CDR2 FQNEAQ, per germline (reference sequence). This CDR3 is 14 amino acids long. CDR3 amino acids: CASSFGRDTGELFF. In DNA form, the CDR3 reads TGTGCCAGCAGCTTCGGCAGAGACACCGGGGAGCTGTTTTTT. The full variable domain, rest sourced from reference TRBV7-9 and TRBJ2-2, is DTGVSQNPRHKITKRGQNVTFRCDPISEHNRLYWYRQTLGQGPEFLTYFQNEAQLEKSRLLSDRFSAERPKGSFSTLEIQRTEQGDSAMYLCASSFGRDTGELFFGEGSRLTVL.

The CDR3 nucleotides are TGTGCCAGCAGCCCACTTGTGACAGGGCTCGGGAATCGGGGTGAAAAACTGTTTTTT. Translated, it gives CASSPLVTGLGNRGEKLFF. V usage is TRBV11-2 and J usage is TRBJ1-4; 7 bases align to TRBD1. Germline V gene sequence: CDR1 SGHAT, CDR2 FQNNGV. The J segment lost 7 bases and the V segment lost 5 bases, leaving 22 bases of the junction unmatched. CDR3 length: 19 residues.

This sequence joins TRBV4-1 and TRBJ2-2; 7 bases are shared with TRBD1. From germline, CDR1 is MGHRA and CDR2 YSYEKL. This CDR3 region has 14 residues. The trim removed 6 bases at V and 4 bases at J, leaving 5 bases unmatched. CDR3 residues: CASSQTGFTGELFF. The CDR3 DNA reads TGCGCCAGCAGTCAGACAGGGTTCACCGGGGAGCTGTTTTTT.

This clonotype was seen repeatedly, ten times or more. The V call is TRBV6-1, the J call TRBJ2-1; 11 bases are a match to TRBD2. Losses at the gene ends were 2 bases for V and 14 bases for J; bases not matched to a gene: 11. This CDR3 is built from 15 residues. The germline V gene has CDR1 MNHNS and CDR2 SASEGT. The CDR3, as DNA: TGTGCCAGCAGTGAAACCGGGACTAGCGGACGGGACGAGTTCTTC. It is translated as CASSETGTSGRDEFF.

This chain joins TRBV11-2 and TRBJ2-5, with D unclear. Trimming pared 4 bases from V and 0 bases from J, leaving 18 bases between. This CDR3 is built from 17 residues. CDR1 is SGHAT and CDR2 is FQNNGV in the germline V gene. The chain's CDR3 is CASSYLRAPRYQETQYF. CDR3 nucleotide sequence: TGTGCCAGCAGCTACCTCCGGGCCCCGAGGTACCAAGAGACCCAGTACTTC.

This clonotype was recorded at least ten times. The CDR3 DNA reads TGTGCCAGCAGCTTAGCGGGGCAGTACCATGGCTACACCTTC. Protein: CASSLAGQYHGYTF. V usage is TRBV7-2 and J usage is TRBJ1-2, with TRBD1 as a possible D gene (5 bases). The V gene lost 0 bases and the J gene lost 6 bases, with 11 bases spanning the gap. CDR1 and CDR2 (germline): SGHTA, FQGNSA. This CDR3 has 14 residues. Filled out from reference TRBV7-2 and TRBJ1-2, the complete variable domain reads GAGVSQSPSNKVTEKGKDVELRCDPISGHTALYWYRQSLGQGLEFLIYFQGNSAPDKSGLPSDRFSAERTGGSVSTLTIQRTQQEDSAVYLCASSLAGQYHGYTFGSGTRLTVV.

In its sample, this clonotype was seen a few times. V gene TRBV11-3 combines with J gene TRBJ2-2; D is unclear. The CDR3 has 17 amino acids. V lost 5 bases, J lost 2 bases, and 18 bases lay in between. Per the germline V gene, CDR1 is SGHNT and CDR2 is YENEEA. For the CDR3, the DNA is TGTGCCAGCAGCCTGGCCATAGGGAACGGTAACACCGGGGAGCTGTTTTTT. The encoded protein is CASSLAIGNGNTGELFF.

This clonotype was recorded a few times. This sequence joins TRBV28 and TRBJ2-7; D tentatively fits TRBD1 or TRBD2 (5 bases each). The germline V gene encodes CDR1 MDHEN and CDR2 SYDVKM. Trimming took 1 base from V and 0 from J, leaving 10 bases between them. The CDR3 length is 15 residues. The CDR3: CASSLYTGGSYEQYF. The CDR3 DNA is TGTGCCAGCAGTTTATACACAGGAGGCTCCTACGAGCAGTACTTC.

V is TRBV12-3 or TRBV12-4 and J is TRBJ1-1; a weak D match, TRBD1 (6 bases). Trimming stripped 4 bases from V and 7 bases from J, with 7 bases between. The CDR3 spans 11 residues. CDR3 region: CASSWGREAFF. In DNA, the CDR3 is TGTGCCAGCAGTTGGGGGCGTGAAGCTTTCTTT.

CDR3 bases: TGTGCCAGCAGTCCCGCGGCCGAGGCAGGAAACACCATATATTTT. It specifies CASSPAAEAGNTIYF. The chain employs TRBV6-6 and TRBJ1-3; D remains ambiguous. The CDR3 runs 15 residues. Trimming cost V 5 bases and J 4 bases, with 15 bases left between them. Germline lookup yields CDR1 MNHNY and CDR2 SVGAGI (reference sequence).

This chain links TRBV28 with TRBJ2-5; D is perhaps TRBD2 (6 bases). V lost 3 bases and J lost 4, with 9 bases in between. The CDR3 spans 13 residues. Germline CDR1 reads MDHEN; CDR2 reads SYDVKM. This CDR3 reads CASSLGGPETQYF. As DNA, the CDR3 is TGTGCCAGCAGTTTGGGGGGACCAGAGACCCAGTACTTC.

The J gene is TRBJ1-1, the V gene TRBV2; 8 bases line up with TRBD1. The CDR3 is 11 amino acids. Germline loops: CDR1 SNHLY, CDR2 FYNNEI. Trimming cost V 10 bases and J 4 bases; bases outside gene matches: 2. CDR3 DNA sequence: TGTGCCATACAGGGGGGCACTGAAGCTTTCTTT. The encoded protein is CAIQGGTEAFF. Full variable domain (remainder filled in from reference TRBV2 and TRBJ1-1): EPEVTQTPSHQVTQMGQEVILRCVPISNHLYFYWYRQILGQKVEFLVSFYNNEISEKSEIFDDQFSVERPDGSNFTLKIRSTKLEDSAMYFCAIQGGTEAFFGQGTRLTVV.